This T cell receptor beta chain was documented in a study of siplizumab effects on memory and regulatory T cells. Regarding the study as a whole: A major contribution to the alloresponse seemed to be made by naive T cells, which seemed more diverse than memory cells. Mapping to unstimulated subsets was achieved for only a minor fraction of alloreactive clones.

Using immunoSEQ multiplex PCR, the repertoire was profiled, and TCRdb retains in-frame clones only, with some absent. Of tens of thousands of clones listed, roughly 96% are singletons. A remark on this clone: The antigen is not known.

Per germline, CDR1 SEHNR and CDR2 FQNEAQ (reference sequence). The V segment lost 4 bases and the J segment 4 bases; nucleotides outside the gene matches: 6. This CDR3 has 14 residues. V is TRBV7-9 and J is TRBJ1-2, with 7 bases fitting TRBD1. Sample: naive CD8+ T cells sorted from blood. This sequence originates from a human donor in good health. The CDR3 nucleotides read TGTGCCAGCAGCTCGGGACAGTGGGGCTATGGCTACACCTTC. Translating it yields CASSSGQWGYGYTF.